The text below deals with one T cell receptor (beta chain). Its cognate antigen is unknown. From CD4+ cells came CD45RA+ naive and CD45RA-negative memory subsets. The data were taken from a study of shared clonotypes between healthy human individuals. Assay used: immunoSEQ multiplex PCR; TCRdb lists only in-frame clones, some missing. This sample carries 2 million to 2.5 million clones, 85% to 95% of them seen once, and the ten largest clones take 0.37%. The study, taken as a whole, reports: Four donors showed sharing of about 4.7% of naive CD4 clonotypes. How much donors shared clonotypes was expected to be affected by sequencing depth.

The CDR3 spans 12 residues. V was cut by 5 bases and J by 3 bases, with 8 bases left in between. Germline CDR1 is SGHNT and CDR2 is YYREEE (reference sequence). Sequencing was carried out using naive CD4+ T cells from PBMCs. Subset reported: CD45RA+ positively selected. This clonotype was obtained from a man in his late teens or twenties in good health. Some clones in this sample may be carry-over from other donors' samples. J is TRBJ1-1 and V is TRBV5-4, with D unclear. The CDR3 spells CASRTRDTEAFF. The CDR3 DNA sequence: TGTGCCAGCAGGACAAGGGACACTGAAGCTTTCTTT.